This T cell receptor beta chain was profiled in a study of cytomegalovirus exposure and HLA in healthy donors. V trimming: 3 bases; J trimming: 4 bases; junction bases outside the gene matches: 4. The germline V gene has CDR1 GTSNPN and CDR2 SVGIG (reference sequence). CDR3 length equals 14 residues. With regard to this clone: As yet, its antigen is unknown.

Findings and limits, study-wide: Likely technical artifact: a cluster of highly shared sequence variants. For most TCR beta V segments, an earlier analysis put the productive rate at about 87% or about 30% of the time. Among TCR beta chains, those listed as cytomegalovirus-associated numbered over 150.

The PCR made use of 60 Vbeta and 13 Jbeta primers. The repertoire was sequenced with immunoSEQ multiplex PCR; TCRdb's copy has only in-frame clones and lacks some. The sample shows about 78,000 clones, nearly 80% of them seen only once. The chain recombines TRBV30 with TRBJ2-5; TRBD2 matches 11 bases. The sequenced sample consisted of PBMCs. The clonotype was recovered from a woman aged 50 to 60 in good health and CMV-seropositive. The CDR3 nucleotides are TGTGCCTGGAGGCAAACTAGCGGGGGAGAGACCCAGTACTTC. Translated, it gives CAWRQTSGGETQYF.